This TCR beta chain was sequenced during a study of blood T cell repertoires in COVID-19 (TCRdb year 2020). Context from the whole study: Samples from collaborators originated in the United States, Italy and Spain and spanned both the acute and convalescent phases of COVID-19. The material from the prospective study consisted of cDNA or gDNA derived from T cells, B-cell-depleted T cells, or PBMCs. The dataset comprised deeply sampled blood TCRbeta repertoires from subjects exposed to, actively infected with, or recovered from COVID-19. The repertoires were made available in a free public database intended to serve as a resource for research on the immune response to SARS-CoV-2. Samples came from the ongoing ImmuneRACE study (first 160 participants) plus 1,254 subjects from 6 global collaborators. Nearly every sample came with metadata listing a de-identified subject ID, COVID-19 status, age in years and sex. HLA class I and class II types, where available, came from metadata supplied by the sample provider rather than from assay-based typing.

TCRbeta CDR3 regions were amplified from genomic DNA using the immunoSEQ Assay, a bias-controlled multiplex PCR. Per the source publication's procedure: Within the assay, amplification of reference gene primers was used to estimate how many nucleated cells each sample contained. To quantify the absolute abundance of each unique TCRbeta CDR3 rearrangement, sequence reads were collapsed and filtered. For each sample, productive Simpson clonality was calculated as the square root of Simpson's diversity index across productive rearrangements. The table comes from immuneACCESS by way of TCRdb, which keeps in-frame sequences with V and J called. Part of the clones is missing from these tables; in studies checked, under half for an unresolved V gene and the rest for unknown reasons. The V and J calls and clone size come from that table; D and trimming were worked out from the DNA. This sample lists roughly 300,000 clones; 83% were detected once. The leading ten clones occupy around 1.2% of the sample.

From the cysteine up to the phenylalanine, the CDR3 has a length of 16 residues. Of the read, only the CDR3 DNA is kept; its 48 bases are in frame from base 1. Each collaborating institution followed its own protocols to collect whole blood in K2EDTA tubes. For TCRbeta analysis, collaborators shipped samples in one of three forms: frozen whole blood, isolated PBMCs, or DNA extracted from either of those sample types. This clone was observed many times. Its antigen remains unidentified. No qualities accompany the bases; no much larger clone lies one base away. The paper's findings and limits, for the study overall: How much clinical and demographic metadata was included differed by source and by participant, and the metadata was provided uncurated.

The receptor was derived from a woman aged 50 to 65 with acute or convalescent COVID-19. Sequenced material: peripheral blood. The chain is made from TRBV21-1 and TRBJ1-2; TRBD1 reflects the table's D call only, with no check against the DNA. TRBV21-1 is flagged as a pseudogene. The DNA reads TGTGCCAGCAGCAAAGTGGGGACAGCTTCTAACTATGGCTACACCTTC. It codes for CASSKVGTASNYGYTF.